Listed below are T cell receptor beta chains from one sample, sequenced in a study of cytomegalovirus exposure and HLA in healthy donors. Method: immunoSEQ multiplex PCR; TCRdb's copy keeps in-frame clones and lacks some. The sample shows roughly 200,000 clones, 75% to 90% of them seen only once. Specimen: PBMCs. The receptors come from a boy between 2 and 15 years old in good health and CMV-seronegative. Both conserved end residues are part of each CDR3. The order of the fields is D gene, V gene, J gene, clone size, CDR3 DNA, CDR3 protein. The D gene is left open where the match is weak. A row's size may be missing; if present it is once, few, many or a size class.

TRBD2,TRBV2,TRBJ2-5,-,TGTGCCAGCAAAATAGCGGGAATAGAGACCCAGTACTTC,CASKIAGIETQYF
TRBD2,TRBV6-1,TRBJ2-1,-,TGTGCCAGCAGAATACACGGCGGGGGGTACAATGAGCAGTTCTTC,CASRIHGGGYNEQFF
-,TRBV27,TRBJ2-7,-,TGTGCCAGCAGCCTCGGGGAGGACTACGAGCAGTACTTC,CASSLGEDYEQYF
TRBD2,TRBV9,TRBJ2-1,-,TGTGCCAGCACCGAACTAGCGGAGATCTACAATGAGCAGTTCTTC,CASTELAEIYNEQFF
TRBD2,TRBV5-1,TRBJ2-7,-,TGCGCCAGCAGCAGCGGGAGGTCGAGGCCTCTCCCCTACGAGCAGTACTTC,CASSSGRSRPLPYEQYF
-,TRBV6-6,TRBJ1-2,-,TGTGCCAGCAGACCCCCGGGGGAAGTATATGGCTACACCTTC,CASRPPGEVYGYTF
-,TRBV7-8,TRBJ2-7,-,TGTGCCAGCAGCTTAGGAGAAGGGAGCCGAGACTCCTACGAGCAGTACTTC,CASSLGEGSRDSYEQYF
-,TRBV5-1,TRBJ2-5,-,TGCGCCAGCAGCTTGGCTTCCGGGTTCCAAGAGACCCAGTACTTC,CASSLASGFQETQYF
TRBD1,TRBV19,TRBJ1-1,-,TGTGCCAGTACCCCGGGACAGGGGAACACTGAAGCTTTCTTT,CASTPGQGNTEAFF
-,TRBV20-1,TRBJ1-2,-,TGCAGTGCCCTCGATCGGGGCTACACCTTC,CSALDRGYTF
-,TRBV5-4,TRBJ1-1,few,TGTGCCAGCAGTTACCGACGACAGGTGAACACTGAAGCTTTCTTT,CASSYRRQVNTEAFF
-,TRBV5-6,TRBJ1-2,few,TGTGCCAGCAGCGGGCTGACCGGGGGAATAGGTGGCTACACCTTC,CASSGLTGGIGGYTF
TRBD1,TRBV6-5,TRBJ2-1,-,TGTGCCAGCAGTTCGACAGGGAATGAGCAGTTCTTC,CASSSTGNEQFF
TRBD1,TRBV11-2,TRBJ2-3,few,TGTGCCAGCAGCTTTGGGGACAGGGGCACAGATACGCAGTATTTT,CASSFGDRGTDTQYF
TRBD1,TRBV13,TRBJ1-2,-,TGTGCCAGCAGCATCGGGACAGGGTCTGGTGGCTACACCTTC,CASSIGTGSGGYTF
-,TRBV15,TRBJ2-5,-,TGTGCCACCAGCAGAGATGGCGCGGCAGACGGCGACCAGTACTTC,CATSRDGAADGDQYF
TRBD1,TRBV6-6,TRBJ1-2,-,TGTGCCAGCAGTTTACTACAGGGGGCGCGTGGCTACACCTTC,CASSLLQGARGYTF
TRBD1,TRBV5-6,TRBJ1-3,-,TGTGCCAGAAGCTTGGGGACAGGGGTTGGAAACACCATATATTTT,CARSLGTGVGNTIYF
TRBD1,TRBV2,TRBJ1-3,-,TGTGCCAGCAGTACACCCCGGGACAGGGAAACTGGAAACACCATATATTTT,CASSTPRDRETGNTIYF
TRBD2,TRBV2,TRBJ2-5,-,TGTGCAGTCGCCAGCGGGAGTTATCAAGAGACCCAGTACTTC,CAVASGSYQETQYF
TRBD1,TRBV6-1,TRBJ2-5,-,TGTGCCAGCAGGAGGACAGGGTATACAGAGACCCAGTACTTC,CASRRTGYTETQYF
-,TRBV5-1,TRBJ2-3,once,TGCGCCAGCAGCTTGGGATCAGGGGTTGCAGATACGCAGTATTTT,CASSLGSGVADTQYF
TRBD1,TRBV2,TRBJ1-2,-,TGTGCCAGCAGTGGAACAGGGGGATATGGCTACACCTTC,CASSGTGGYGYTF
-,TRBV19,TRBJ1-5,-,TGTGCCAGTAGTCTCAGCGGTACTCAGCCCCAGCATTTT,CASSLSGTQPQHF